This TCR beta chain was sequenced for a study of T cell responses to AZD1222 COVID-19 vaccine. Study overall: Second doses that came at about 4 or about 12 weeks were put together.

Only in-frame clones appear in the TCRdb table, and some are missing; sequencing was by immunoSEQ multiplex PCR. The sample carries 25,000 to 35,000 clones, over 75% recorded once. The CDR3 totals 19 residues. J lost 4 bases, V lost 4 bases, and 16 bases had no gene match. CDR1 and CDR2 (germline): SGHKS, YYEKEE (reference sequence). This rearrangement joins TRBV5-5 to TRBJ2-3; 12 bases line up with TRBD1. This specimen consisted of peripheral blood, obtained on day 0 of AZD1222 vaccination. The receptor's source is an adult in good health. The CDR3 nucleotides are TGTGCCAGCAGCCCCGTCCGGGACAGGGGGCAAGGTTTTCCAGATACGCAGTATTTT. Amino acids: CASSPVRDRGQGFPDTQYF.